This TCR beta chain was obtained from a study of cytomegalovirus exposure and HLA in healthy donors. Study at large: The 650 to 850 first-cohort repertoires and the approximately 130 validation repertoires shared the same platform, a later analysis reported. Study-wide points: Most TCR sequences proved rare, with some public TCRs found in many donors. Specific recognition of CMV antigens was confirmed in vitro for a few chains (all CMV-associated).

Notes on this clone: Its specificity is not known.

The donors were in the approximately 120-subject validation cohort, distinct from the approximately 730-subject first cohort. Measured with immunoSEQ multiplex PCR; TCRdb has only the in-frame clones, and not every one. The profile shows some 86,000 clones, roughly 93% of them singletons. The sequencing sample was made of PBMCs. The clonotype was recovered from a young woman in good health and CMV-seronegative.

The CDR3 nucleotides are TGTGCCAGCAGCCGTCCGTCGACAGGGGTTTTCTCTGGGGCCAACGTCCTGACTTTC. This codes for CASSRPSTGVFSGANVLTF. This chain joins TRBV5-4 and TRBJ2-6; 8 bases map to TRBD1. CDR3 size: 19 residues. CDR1 SGHNT and CDR2 YYREEE come from the germline V gene (reference sequence). The V and J ends lost 4 bases and 0 bases, in that order; junction bases with no gene match: 12.